This TCR beta chain was captured in a study of blood T cell repertoires in COVID-19. Study summary: Samples of COVID-19 (acute and convalescent) were obtained from the United States, Italy and Spain.

The table came from immunoSEQ multiplex PCR; TCRdb's copy has only in-frame clones and leaves some out. Of almost 50,000 clones in the sample, about 83% were seen once. The CDR3 extends over 16 amino acids. Losses at the gene ends were 3 bases for V and 0 bases for J; bases not matched to a gene: 6. Germline V lookup: CDR1 SGHTA, CDR2 FQGNSA. This TCR was recovered from a man in his fifties or sixties with acute or convalescent COVID-19. The sequenced material came from peripheral blood. This chain connects TRBV7-2 to TRBJ2-7, with 9 bases fitting TRBD2. DNA of the CDR3: TGTGCCAGCAGCTTCGCAGCGGGAGGAAGCTCCTACGAGCAGTACTTC. This gives the protein CASSFAAGGSSYEQYF.